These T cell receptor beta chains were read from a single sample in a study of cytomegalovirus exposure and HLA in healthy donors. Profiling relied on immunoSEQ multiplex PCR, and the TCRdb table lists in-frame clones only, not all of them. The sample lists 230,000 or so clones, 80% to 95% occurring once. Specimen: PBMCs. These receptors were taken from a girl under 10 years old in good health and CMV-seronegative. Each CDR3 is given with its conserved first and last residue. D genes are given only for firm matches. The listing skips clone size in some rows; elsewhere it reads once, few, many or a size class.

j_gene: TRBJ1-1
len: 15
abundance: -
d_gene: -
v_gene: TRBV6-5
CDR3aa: CASRDEGAMNTEAFF
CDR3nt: TGTGCCAGCAGGGACGAAGGGGCCATGAACACTGAAGCTTTCTTT

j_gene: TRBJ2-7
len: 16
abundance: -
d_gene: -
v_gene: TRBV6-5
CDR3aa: CASSYGWTEFSYEQYF
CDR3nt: TGTGCCAGCAGTTATGGGTGGACAGAGTTCTCCTACGAGCAGTACTTC

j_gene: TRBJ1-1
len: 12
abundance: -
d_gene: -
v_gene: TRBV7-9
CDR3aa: CASSHRDAEAFF
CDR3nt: TGCGCCAGCAGCCACAGGGATGCTGAAGCTTTCTTT

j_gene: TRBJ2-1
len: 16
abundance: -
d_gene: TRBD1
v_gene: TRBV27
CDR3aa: CASSQGDREGPDEQFF
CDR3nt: TGTGCCAGCAGTCAAGGGGACAGGGAGGGACCTGATGAGCAGTTCTTC

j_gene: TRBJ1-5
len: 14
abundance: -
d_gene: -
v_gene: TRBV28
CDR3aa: CASSLGRPFQPQHF
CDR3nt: TGTGCCAGCAGTTTGGGCAGACCTTTTCAGCCCCAGCATTTT

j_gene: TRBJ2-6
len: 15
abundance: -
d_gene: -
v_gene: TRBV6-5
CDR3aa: CAMRLGNSGANVLTF
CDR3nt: TGTGCCATGCGACTCGGGAACTCGGGGGCCAACGTCCTGACTTTC

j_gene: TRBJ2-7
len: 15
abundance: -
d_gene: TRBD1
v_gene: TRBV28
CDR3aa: CASSLEQTGFYEQYF
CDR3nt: TGTGCCAGCAGTTTAGAACAGACAGGGTTTTACGAGCAGTACTTC

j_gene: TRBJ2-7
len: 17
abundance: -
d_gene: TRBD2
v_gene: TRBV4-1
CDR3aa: CASSPPTRRGVSYEQYF
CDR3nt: TGCGCCAGCAGCCCTCCGACTCGGCGGGGGGTCTCCTACGAGCAGTACTTC

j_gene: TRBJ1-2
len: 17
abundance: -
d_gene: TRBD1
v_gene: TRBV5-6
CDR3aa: CASSPSEGQGAVDGYTF
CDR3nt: TGTGCCAGCAGCCCTTCGGAGGGCCAGGGGGCGGTGGATGGCTACACCTTC

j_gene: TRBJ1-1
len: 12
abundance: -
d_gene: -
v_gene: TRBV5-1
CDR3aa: CASSFGDTEAFF
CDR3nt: TGCGCCAGCAGCTTCGGAGACACTGAAGCTTTCTTT

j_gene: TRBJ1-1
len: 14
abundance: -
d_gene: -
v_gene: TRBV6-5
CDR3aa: CASSYILRDTEAFF
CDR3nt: TGTGCCAGCAGTTACATCCTCCGGGACACTGAAGCTTTCTTT

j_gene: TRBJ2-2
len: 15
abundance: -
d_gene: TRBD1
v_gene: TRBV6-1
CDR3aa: CASSPSRGPGGELFF
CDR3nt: TGTGCCAGCAGCCCCTCCAGGGGGCCGGGCGGGGAGCTGTTTTTT

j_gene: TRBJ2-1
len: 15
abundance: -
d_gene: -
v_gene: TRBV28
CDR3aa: CASRSGGIGMNEQFF
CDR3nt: TGTGCCAGCAGATCAGGAGGCATAGGGATGAATGAGCAGTTCTTC

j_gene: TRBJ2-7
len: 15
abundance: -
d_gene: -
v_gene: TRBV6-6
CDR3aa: CASSYSTGLSYEQYF
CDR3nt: TGTGCCAGCAGTTACTCAACAGGTCTCTCCTACGAGCAGTACTTC

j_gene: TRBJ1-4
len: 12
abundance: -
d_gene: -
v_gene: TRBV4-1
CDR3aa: CASSPNQGKLFF
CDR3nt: TGCGCCAGCAGCCCCAACCAGGGGAAACTGTTTTTT

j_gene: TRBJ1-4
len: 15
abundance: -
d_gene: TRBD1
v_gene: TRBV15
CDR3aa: CATSSVRQGSEKLFF
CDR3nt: TGTGCCACCAGCAGCGTGAGACAGGGTTCTGAAAAACTGTTTTTT

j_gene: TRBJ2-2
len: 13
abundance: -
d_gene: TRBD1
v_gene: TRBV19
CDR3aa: CASRVQGTGELFF
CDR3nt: TGTGCCAGTAGGGTACAGGGGACCGGGGAGCTGTTTTTT

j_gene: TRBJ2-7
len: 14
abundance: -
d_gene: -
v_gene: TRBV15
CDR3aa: CATSRQTTSYEQYF
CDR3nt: TGTGCCACCAGCAGGCAGACTACCTCCTACGAGCAGTACTTC

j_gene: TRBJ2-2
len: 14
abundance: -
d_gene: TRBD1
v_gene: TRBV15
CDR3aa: CAIKGTGLTGELFF
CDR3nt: TGTGCCATCAAAGGGACAGGCCTCACCGGGGAGCTGTTTTTT

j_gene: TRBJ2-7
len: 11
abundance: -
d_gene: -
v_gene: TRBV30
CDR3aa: CAWHQGSEQYF
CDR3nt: TGTGCCTGGCATCAGGGTTCCGAGCAGTACTTC

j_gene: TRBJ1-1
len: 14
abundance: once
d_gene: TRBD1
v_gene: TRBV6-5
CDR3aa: CASKPRGLNTEAFF
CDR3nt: TGTGCCAGCAAGCCCAGGGGGCTGAACACTGAAGCTTTCTTT

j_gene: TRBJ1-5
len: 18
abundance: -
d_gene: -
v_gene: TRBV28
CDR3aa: CASSLLGLGGVGNQPQHF
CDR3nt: TGTGCCAGCAGTTTATTAGGTTTGGGAGGGGTGGGCAATCAGCCCCAGCATTTT

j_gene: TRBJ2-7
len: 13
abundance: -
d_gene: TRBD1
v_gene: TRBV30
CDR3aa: CAWTGTGSDEQYF
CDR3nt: TGTGCCTGGACCGGGACAGGGTCTGACGAGCAGTACTTC

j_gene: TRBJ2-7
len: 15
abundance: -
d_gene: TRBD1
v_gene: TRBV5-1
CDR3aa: CASSVGRDRGSEQYF
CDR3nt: TGCGCCAGCAGCGTAGGCCGGGACAGGGGGTCCGAGCAGTACTTC

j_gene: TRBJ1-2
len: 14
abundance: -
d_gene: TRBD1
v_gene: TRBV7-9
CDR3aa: CASSVGTGDHGYTF
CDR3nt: TGTGCCAGCAGCGTGGGGACAGGGGACCATGGCTACACCTTC

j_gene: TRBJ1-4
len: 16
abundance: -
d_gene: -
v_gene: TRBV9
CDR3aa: CASSAGGGSTNEKLFF
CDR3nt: TGTGCCAGCAGCGCCGGGGGGGGCTCAACTAATGAAAAACTGTTTTTT

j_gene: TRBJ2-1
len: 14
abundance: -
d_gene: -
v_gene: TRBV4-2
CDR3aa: CASSQGQSYNEQFF
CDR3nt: TGTGCCAGCAGCCAAGGGCAATCCTACAATGAGCAGTTCTTC

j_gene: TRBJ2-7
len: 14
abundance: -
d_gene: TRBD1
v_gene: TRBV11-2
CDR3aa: CASSTDRGYYEQYF
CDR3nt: TGTGCCAGCAGCACCGACAGGGGTTACTACGAGCAGTACTTC

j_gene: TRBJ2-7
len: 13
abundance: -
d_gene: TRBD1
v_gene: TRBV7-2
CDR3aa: CASSSQGAYEQYF
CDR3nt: TGTGCCAGCAGCTCACAGGGGGCATACGAGCAGTACTTC

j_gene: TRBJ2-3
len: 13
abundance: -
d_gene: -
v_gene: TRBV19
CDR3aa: CASSLRVTDTQYF
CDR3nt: TGTGCCAGTAGTCTCAGGGTCACAGATACGCAGTATTTT

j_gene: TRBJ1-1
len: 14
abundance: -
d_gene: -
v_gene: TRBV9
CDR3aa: CASSVGGVDTEAFF
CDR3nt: TGTGCCAGCAGCGTAGGGGGGGTAGACACTGAAGCTTTCTTT

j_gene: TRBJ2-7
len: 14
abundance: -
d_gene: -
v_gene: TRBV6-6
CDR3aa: CASSRQDLTYEQYF
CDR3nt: TGTGCCAGCAGTCGACAGGACTTGACCTACGAGCAGTACTTC

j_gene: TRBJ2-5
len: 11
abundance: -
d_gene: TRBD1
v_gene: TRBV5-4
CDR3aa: CASSSSGGQYF
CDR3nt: TGTGCCAGCAGCTCTTCAGGGGGCCAGTACTTC

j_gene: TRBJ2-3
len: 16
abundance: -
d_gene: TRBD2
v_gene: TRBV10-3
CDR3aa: CATWTSGPFGADTQYF
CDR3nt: TGTGCCACGTGGACTAGCGGTCCCTTTGGCGCAGATACGCAGTATTTT

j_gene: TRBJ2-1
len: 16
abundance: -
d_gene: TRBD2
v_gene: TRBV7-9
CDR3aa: CASSSRTSGGYNEQFF
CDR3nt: TGTGCCAGCAGCTCCCGGACTAGCGGGGGATACAATGAGCAGTTCTTC

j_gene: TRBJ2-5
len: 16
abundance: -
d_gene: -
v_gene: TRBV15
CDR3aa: CATSRDQATSQETQYF
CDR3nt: TGTGCCACCAGCAGAGATCAGGCCACATCCCAAGAGACCCAGTACTTC

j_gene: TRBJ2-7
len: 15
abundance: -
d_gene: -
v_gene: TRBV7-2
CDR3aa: CASSPGVAVSYEQYF
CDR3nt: TGTGCCAGCAGCCCCGGGGTAGCGGTATCCTACGAGCAGTACTTC

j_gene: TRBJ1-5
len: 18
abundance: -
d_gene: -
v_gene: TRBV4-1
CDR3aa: CASSQLDPGHLGNQPQHF
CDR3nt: TGCGCCAGCAGCCAGCTAGACCCGGGACACCTGGGCAATCAGCCCCAGCATTTT

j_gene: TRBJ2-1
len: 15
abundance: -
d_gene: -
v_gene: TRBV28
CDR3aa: CASLSEGVGDNEQFF
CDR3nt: TGTGCCAGTCTGTCAGAGGGAGTTGGGGACAATGAGCAGTTCTTC

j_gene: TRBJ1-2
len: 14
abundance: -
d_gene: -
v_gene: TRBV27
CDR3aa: CASSYRRSGYGYTF
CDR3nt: TGTGCCAGCAGTTACCGACGATCGGGCTATGGCTACACCTTC